This entry describes one T cell receptor (beta chain). This entry is derived from a study of shared clonotypes between healthy human individuals. Only in-frame clones appear in the TCRdb table, and some are missing; sequencing was by immunoSEQ multiplex PCR. The sample contains about 710,000 clones, just under 75% of which appear only once. CDR3 length equals 15 residues. Germline-derived CDR1 and CDR2 are SGHTA and FQGNSA. V lost 3 bases to trimming and J lost 5 bases; unmatched junction nucleotides: 7. The sequence came from a woman in her twenties or thirties in good health. V usage is TRBV7-2 and J usage is TRBJ1-3; 7 nucleotides line up with TRBD1. Sequencing used memory CD4+ T cells sorted from blood. Regarding subset: CD45RA-negative fraction. The CDR3 spells CASSFSDRDRNTIYF. CDR3 DNA sequence: TGTGCCAGCAGCTTCTCAGACAGGGATAGAAACACCATATATTTT.